Here is one TCR beta chain with its context. There is no known antigen for this receptor. A read error may produce the germline difference seen at one junction end. The protocol used for the library was the immunoSEQ multiplex PCR assay. Drawn from immuneACCESS, this table holds only the in-frame rearrangements with V and J called that TCRdb kept. Clones are partly lost; checked studies trace under half to an unresolved V gene and leave the rest unexplained. This sample gives fewer than 25,000 clones in total; approximately 90% of them show up just once. The biggest ten clones account for around 27% of the sample. This specimen belongs to a study of preoperative IRX-2 immunotherapy in early breast cancer (dated by TCRdb to between 2019 and 2020). The treatment or condition label for this specimen denotes: preoperative locoregional IRX-2 cytokine immunotherapy. The samples were obtained from a phase Ib study in which preoperative, locoregional IRX-2 cytokine immunotherapy intended to prime immune responses was tested. The donors were early-stage breast cancer patients who were given IRX-2 prior to surgery.

The germline V gene encodes CDR1 SGHTA and CDR2 FQGNSA. Including cysteine and phenylalanine, the CDR3 has 15 amino acids. The only DNA kept is the CDR3, 45 bases in frame from the first base. This receptor was identified in a human donor with breast cancer. Recombination joined TRBV7-2 with TRBJ2-5, and TRBD2 may be the D gene, going by 5 matching bases. Material: tumor tissue, obtained after IRX-2 immunotherapy. The nucleotide sequence is given as TGCGCCAGCAGCCCAGAAGCTAGCCCCCGGGAGACCCAGTACTTC. The encoded protein is CASSPEASPRETQYF.